This is a list of T cell receptor beta chains from one sample in a study of low-dose radiotherapy and immunotherapy resistance in tumors. MiXCR, run by TCRdb on the reads, gives a single entry per CDR3 protein. Of tens of thousands of distinct CDR3 sequences in the sample, 20% to 25% were seen once. The sequencing used PBMCs, collected after low-dose radiotherapy plus immunotherapy. The receptor source for this set is a female donor with ovarian cancer. Both conserved end residues are part of each CDR3. D genes are given only for firm matches. Some rows have no size entry. The others give once, few or many, or a class for an expanded clone.

D gene	J gene	V gene	clone size	CDR3 protein	CDR3 DNA
TRBD2	TRBJ2-1	TRBV18	many	CASSQATSGSLWNEQFF	TGTGCCAGCTCACAGGCGACTAGCGGTTCCCTATGGAATGAGCAGTTCTTC
.	TRBJ2-5	TRBV5-1	.	CASSTSGTSQETQYF	TGCGCCAGCAGCACCTCCGGGACCTCACAAGAGACCCAGTACTTC
.	TRBJ2-7	TRBV6-6	many	CASSYFLDYEQYF	TGTGCCAGCAGTTACTTTCTGGACTACGAGCAGTACTTC
.	TRBJ1-4	TRBV4-1	many	CASSPVSNEKLFF	TGCGCCAGCAGCCCCGTGTCAAATGAAAAACTGTTTTTT
.	TRBJ2-7	TRBV7-2	many	CASSLERFSYEQYF	TGTGCCAGCAGCTTGGAGAGGTTTTCCTACGAGCAGTACTTC
.	TRBJ2-5	TRBV25-1	few	CAPPRGETQYF	TGTGCCCCCCCGAGGGGCGAGACCCAGTACTTC
TRBD1	TRBJ2-1	TRBV25-1	few	CAVERGPNEQFF	TGTGCTGTAGAGAGGGGGCCCAATGAGCAGTTCTTC
TRBD2	TRBJ2-3	TRBV3-1	many	CASSQGAGGLGSTDTQYF	TGTGCCAGCAGCCAAGGAGCGGGAGGTTTGGGCAGCACAGATACGCAGTATTTT
.	TRBJ2-4	TRBV11-2	.	CASSLDLGSLHIQYF	TGTGCCAGCAGCTTAGATCTTGGGAGCTTGCACATTCAGTACTTC
.	TRBJ2-7	TRBV12-3/TRBV12-4	many	CASSLDGGGFEQYF	TGTGCCAGCAGTTTAGATGGCGGGGGCTTCGAGCAGTACTTC